The 32 T cell receptor beta chains in this list originate from one sample, sequenced in a study of diagnostic markers for celiac disease. TCRdb derives one entry per CDR3 protein from the reads, leaving out DNA. This repertoire includes just over 7,500 distinct CDR3 sequences. The sequencing input was either unsorted cells or a sorted T cell fraction (not recorded which). All receptors derive from a human donor. This table probably holds off-target reads from a library built for another chain.

The V call is TRBV27, the J call TRBJ1-1; absent DNA, TCRdb's TRBD1 call cannot be checked. The CDR3 totals 15 residues. Germline values: CDR1 MNHEY, CDR2 SMNVEV (reference sequence). CDR3 residues: CASRKPGQGFSEAFF.

Here the CDR3 reads CSVLQTGWGKDTQYF. This chain joins TRBV29-1 and TRBJ2-3; lacking DNA, the TRBD1 call made by TCRdb goes unchecked. Germline V gives CDR1 SQVTM, CDR2 ANQGSEA. The CDR3 covers 15 residues.

J is TRBJ2-2 and V is TRBV20-1; the TCRdb call, TRBD1, lacks DNA for checking. The CDR3 covers 14 residues. Germline assignment: CDR1 DFQATT and CDR2 SNEGSKA (reference sequence). The CDR3 region is CSAPNHRVGGELFF.

V usage is TRBV14 and J usage is TRBJ1-1; as DNA is missing, the TRBD1 call by TCRdb cannot be tested. The CDR3 consists of 14 residues. Germline-derived CDR1 and CDR2 are SGHDN and FVKESK. The CDR3 protein is CASSQGSGGSEAFF.

The chain recombines TRBV4-1 with TRBJ2-4; checking the TCRdb D call of TRBD1 is not possible without DNA. The CDR3 is made up of 18 amino acids. Per germline, CDR1 MGHRA and CDR2 YSYEKL. The CDR3 sequence: CASSQYRTGQDPKNIQYF.

V gene TRBV28 combines with J gene TRBJ1-2; lacking DNA, the TRBD1 call made by TCRdb goes unchecked. The CDR3 has 12 residues. CDR1 MDHEN and CDR2 SYDVKM come from the germline V gene. The CDR3 here is CASSDREHGYTF.

Its frequency marks this clonotype as medium-sized. The chain links TRBV20-1 to TRBJ2-3; checking the TCRdb D call of TRBD2 is not possible without DNA. CDR1 and CDR2 (germline): DFQATT, SNEGSKA (reference sequence). The CDR3 loop spans 17 amino acids. Here the CDR3 reads CSPRGTSGGGRTDTQYF.

V gene TRBV28 combines with J gene TRBJ1-1; TCRdb's D call, TRBD1, is unchecked because there is no DNA. This CDR3 spans 14 amino acids. CDR1 and CDR2 from the germline V gene are MDHEN and SYDVKM. CDR3 sequence reads: CASSRPGQGTEAFF.

This clonotype is labeled medium-sized based on frequency. J is TRBJ2-1 and V is TRBV28; TCRdb designates TRBD2, a call that cannot be tested without DNA. Germline CDR1 is MDHEN and CDR2 is SYDVKM. The CDR3 has 16 amino acids. CDR3 loop: CASTWTSGGLYNEQFF.

The chain combines TRBV6-1 with TRBJ2-5; no DNA is available, so the TRBD1 call from TCRdb remains unchecked. The CDR3 totals 15 residues. Germline V gene data show CDR1 as MNHNS and CDR2 as SASEGT. CDR3 residues: CASSEIQGGVLAQYF.

The J gene is TRBJ2-7, the V gene TRBV27; with no DNA, the TCRdb D assignment of TRBD2 cannot be verified. CDR1 is MNHEY, CDR2 SMNVEV, per germline (reference sequence). The CDR3 is made up of 15 amino acids. The CDR3 is CASSFLAGGPYEQYF.

The rearrangement uses TRBV7-2 and TRBJ1-5; there is no DNA to check the TCRdb D call of TRBD1. CDR1 SGHTA and CDR2 FQGNSA come from the germline V gene. The CDR3 runs 15 residues. The CDR3 protein is CASSLGGRDNQPQHF. Full variable domain (missing parts from reference TRBV7-2 and TRBJ1-5): GAGVSQSPSNKVTEKGKDVELRCDPISGHTALYWYRQSLGQGLEFLIYFQGNSAPDKSGLPSDRFSAERTGGSVSTLTIQRTQQEDSAVYLCASSLGGRDNQPQHFGDGTRLSIL.

This rearrangement joins TRBV5-1 to TRBJ2-7. The CDR3 is made up of 15 amino acids. Germline loops: CDR1 SGHRS, CDR2 YFSETQ. CDR3 in amino acids: CASSWGSYPSYEQYF. Combining the CDR3 with reference TRBV5-1 and TRBJ2-7 gives the whole variable domain KAGVTQTPRYLIKTRGQQVTLSCSPISGHRSVSWYQQTPGQGLQFLFEYFSETQRNKGNFPGRFSGRQFSNSRSEMNVSTLELGDSALYLCASSWGSYPSYEQYFGPGTRLTVT.

The V gene is TRBV13, the J gene TRBJ2-6; the TRBD2 assignment by TCRdb is unverifiable without DNA. Germline CDR1 PRHDT, CDR2 FYEKMQ (reference sequence). This CDR3 contains 17 residues. The CDR3 loop reads CASSLFQGGSGANVLTF. Supplemented by reference TRBV13 and TRBJ2-6, the full variable domain reads AAGVIQSPRHLIKEKRETATLKCYPIPRHDTVYWYQQGPGQDPQFLISFYEKMQSDKGSIPDRFSAQQFSDYHSELNMSSLELGDSALYFCASSLFQGGSGANVLTFGAGSRLTVL.

V usage is TRBV5-6 and J usage is TRBJ2-1; TCRdb designates TRBD1, a call that cannot be tested without DNA. Per germline, CDR1 SGHDT and CDR2 YYEEEE. The CDR3 loop spans 18 amino acids. The CDR3 reads CASSFGPTGVSSYNEQFF.

The chain carries TRBV5-6 and TRBJ2-7; the D call of TRBD1 rests on TCRdb alone, since no DNA is present to check it. Per germline, CDR1 SGHDT and CDR2 YYEEEE. This CDR3 is 20 amino acids long. The chain's CDR3 is CASSRRKTDRGRDLGYEQYF.

In terms of frequency, this clonotype is medium-sized. The rearrangement uses TRBV27 and TRBJ2-7. CDR3 size: 15 residues. In germline, CDR1 is MNHEY, CDR2 SMNVEV (reference sequence). The CDR3 loop reads CASSFSWSAPNEQYF.

The chain uses TRBV28 and TRBJ1-1. This CDR3 spans 18 amino acids. Germline CDR1 is MDHEN and CDR2 is SYDVKM. CDR3 sequence: CASSLWYPLGRASGEAFF.

The chain is built from TRBV4-2 and TRBJ1-4; TCRdb proposes TRBD1, but this gene call is untestable without DNA. CDR3 length: 14 residues. CDR1 and CDR2 from the germline V gene are LGHNA and YNFKEQ. The CDR3: CASSLGTGYEKLFF.

The chain combines TRBV10-3 with TRBJ1-1; the D call from TCRdb, TRBD1, cannot be confirmed without DNA. This CDR3 contains 13 residues. Germline CDR1 reads ENHRY; CDR2 reads SYGVKD. This chain's CDR3 is CAIRDRGDTEAFF.

V is TRBV6-6 and J is TRBJ2-2; the D gene TCRdb calls, TRBD1, cannot be checked with no DNA. CDR1 and CDR2 from the germline V gene are MNHNY and SVGAGI (reference sequence). This CDR3 spans 16 amino acids. CDR3 in amino acids: CASSYSAGGNTGELFF.

This rearrangement joins TRBV18 to TRBJ2-1. The V gene's germline CDR1 is KGHSH and CDR2 LQKENI. The length of the CDR3 is 12 residues. The CDR3 loop is CASSPSGYEQFF.

This chain connects TRBV7-2 to TRBJ2-1; the TCRdb call, TRBD1, lacks DNA for checking. CDR3 length: 15 residues. Germline V gives CDR1 SGHTA, CDR2 FQGNSA. CDR3 in amino acids: CASSLTGPSYNEQFF.

This chain links TRBV20-1 with TRBJ1-1. The V gene's germline CDR1 is DFQATT and CDR2 SNEGSKA (reference sequence). The CDR3 is 13 residues long. CDR3 region: CSARADTTAEAFF.

This chain links TRBV6-1 with TRBJ1-5; TCRdb selects TRBD1, and the lack of DNA leaves this call unchecked. This CDR3 has 16 residues. CDR1 is MNHNS and CDR2 is SASEGT in the germline V gene. The CDR3 here is CASSPSWGARNQPQHF.

J is TRBJ2-2 and V is TRBV19; TCRdb reports TRBD1, a call that lacks DNA to check it against. Germline lookup yields CDR1 LNHDA and CDR2 SQIVND (reference sequence). The CDR3 runs to 16 residues. The CDR3 loop is CASSIDATGRTGELFF.

This chain links TRBV5-1 with TRBJ1-2; checking the TCRdb D call of TRBD1 is not possible without DNA. The germline gives CDR1 SGHRS, CDR2 YFSETQ. The CDR3 consists of 17 residues. The CDR3 protein is CASSLGFRGEVGYGYTF.

This clonotype ranks as medium-sized in terms of frequency. The chain has TRBV7-3 and TRBJ1-2. This CDR3 has 13 amino acids. From germline, CDR1 is SGHTA and CDR2 FQGTGA. The CDR3 protein is CASSASPGAAYTF.

This clonotype is deemed medium-sized by its frequency. The chain has TRBV10-3 and TRBJ2-7. CDR3 size: 14 residues. CDR1 ENHRY and CDR2 SYGVKD come from the germline V gene. CDR3 protein: CAIRDLGSSYEQYF.

The chain uses TRBV5-1 and TRBJ2-2; TCRdb's D gene call, TRBD2, goes unchecked for lack of DNA. CDR1 is SGHRS, CDR2 YFSETQ, per germline. The CDR3 covers 15 residues. CDR3 protein: CASSGEGGHTGELFF.

This chain links TRBV6-2 or TRBV6-3 with TRBJ2-7; TCRdb's D gene call, TRBD1, goes unchecked for lack of DNA. The CDR3 loop spans 16 amino acids. Germline V gives CDR1 MNHEY, CDR2 SVGEGT. This CDR3 reads CASSYSMDRGEYEQYF.

V usage is TRBV6-1 and J usage is TRBJ2-1; TCRdb gives TRBD1 as the D gene, but with no DNA this cannot be confirmed. Germline V gene lookup returns CDR1 MNHNS and CDR2 SASEGT. The CDR3 runs 15 residues. The CDR3: CASRTGTGTFNEQFF.